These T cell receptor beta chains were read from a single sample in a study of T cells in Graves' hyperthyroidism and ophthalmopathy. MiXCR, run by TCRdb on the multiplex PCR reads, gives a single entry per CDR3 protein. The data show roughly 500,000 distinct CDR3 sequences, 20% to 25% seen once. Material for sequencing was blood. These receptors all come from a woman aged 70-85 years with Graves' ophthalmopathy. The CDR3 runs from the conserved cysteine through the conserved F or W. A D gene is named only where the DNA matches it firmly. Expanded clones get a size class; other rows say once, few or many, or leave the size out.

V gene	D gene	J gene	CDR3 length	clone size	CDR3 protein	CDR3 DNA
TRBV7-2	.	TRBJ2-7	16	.	CASSLDWLLSSYEQYF	TGTGCCAGCAGCTTAGATTGGCTTCTGTCGTCCTACGAGCAGTACTTC
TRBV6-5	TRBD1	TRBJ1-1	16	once	CASSWALDRVRTEAFF	TGTGCCAGCAGTTGGGCTTTGGACAGGGTGCGCACTGAAGCTTTCTTT
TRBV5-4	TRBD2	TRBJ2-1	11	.	CASSFGGGQFF	TGTGCCAGCAGCTTTGGGGGGGGGCAGTTCTTC
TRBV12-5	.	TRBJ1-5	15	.	CASGLEGRGNQPQHF	TGTGCTAGTGGTTTGGAGGGACGGGGCAATCAGCCCCAGCATTTT
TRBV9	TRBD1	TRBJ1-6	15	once	CASSASGQGNSPLHF	TGTGCCAGCAGCGCCTCCGGACAGGGTAATTCACCCCTCCACTTT
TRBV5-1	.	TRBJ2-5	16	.	CASSLPVGRVGETQYF	TGCGCCAGCAGCTTACCTGTGGGCAGGGTAGGAGAGACCCAGTACTTC
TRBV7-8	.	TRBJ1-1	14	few	CASSSSSQGAEAFF	TGTGCCAGCAGCTCCTCTTCTCAGGGTGCTGAAGCTTTCTTT
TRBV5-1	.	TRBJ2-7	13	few	CASSHPYGNEQYF	TGCGCCAGCAGCCATCCTTACGGGAACGAGCAGTACTTC
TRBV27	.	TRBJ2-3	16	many	CASSGLGGTSTDTQYF	TGTGCCAGCAGTGGGCTTGGGGGGACTAGCACAGATACGCAGTATTTT
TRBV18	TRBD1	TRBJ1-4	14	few	CASSPDRASEKLFF	TGTGCCAGCTCACCTGACAGGGCAAGTGAAAAACTGTTTTTT
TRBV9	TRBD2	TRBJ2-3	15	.	CASTWGLANTDTQYF	TGTGCCAGCACCTGGGGACTAGCGAACACAGATACGCAGTATTTT
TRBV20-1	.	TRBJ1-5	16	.	CSAPSGALVGNQPQHF	TGCAGTGCACCCTCCGGGGCCCTGGTAGGCAATCAGCCCCAGCATTTT
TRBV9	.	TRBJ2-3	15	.	CASSEQPTHTDTQYF	TGTGCCAGCAGCGAACAGCCAACTCACACAGATACGCAGTATTTT
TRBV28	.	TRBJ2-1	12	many	CASSPVGNEQFF	TGTGCCAGCAGCCCGGTCGGGAATGAGCAGTTCTTC
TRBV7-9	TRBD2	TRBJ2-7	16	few	CATTGPTGLAGYEQYF	TGTGCCACAACTGGGCCCACGGGCCTAGCGGGCTACGAGCAGTACTTC